The rows below give T cell receptor beta chains drawn from one sample of a study of cytomegalovirus exposure and HLA in healthy donors. The table came from immunoSEQ multiplex PCR; TCRdb's copy has only in-frame clones and leaves some out. The sample carries about 240,000 clones, approximately 84% recorded once. Sequencing was done on a sample of PBMCs. The receptors stem from a woman aged 25 to 39 in good health and CMV-seropositive. Each CDR3 is given with its conserved first and last residue. Each record gives: CDR3 length, J gene, clone size, V gene, CDR3 protein. Rows give clone size only sometimes, using once, few, many, or a class for an expanded clone.

len: 13; j_gene: TRBJ1-1; abundance: NA; v_gene: TRBV6-6; CDR3aa: CASSYGGYTEAFF
len: 17; j_gene: TRBJ2-1; abundance: NA; v_gene: TRBV7-2; CDR3aa: CASSEPAYFSSYNEQFF
len: 12; j_gene: TRBJ1-5; abundance: NA; v_gene: TRBV7-9; CDR3aa: CASSLGRQPQHF
len: 19; j_gene: TRBJ2-2; abundance: NA; v_gene: TRBV5-1; CDR3aa: CASSLHVSGSLESTGELFF
len: 14; j_gene: TRBJ1-1; abundance: NA; v_gene: TRBV21-1; CDR3aa: CASSPRGLNTEAFF
len: 13; j_gene: TRBJ2-2; abundance: NA; v_gene: TRBV28; CDR3aa: CASRDRNTGELFF
len: 15; j_gene: TRBJ1-5; abundance: NA; v_gene: TRBV30; CDR3aa: CAWTPPSWGDQPQHF
len: 15; j_gene: TRBJ2-7; abundance: NA; v_gene: TRBV11-2; CDR3aa: CASSFPNAVSYEQYF
len: 13; j_gene: TRBJ1-2; abundance: NA; v_gene: TRBV27; CDR3aa: CASSPQGHYGYTF
len: 17; j_gene: TRBJ2-7; abundance: once; v_gene: TRBV18; CDR3aa: CASCTTIGQGESYEQYF
len: 14; j_gene: TRBJ2-7; abundance: NA; v_gene: TRBV28; CDR3aa: CASSLIAGAYEQYF
len: 16; j_gene: TRBJ2-2; abundance: once; v_gene: TRBV28; CDR3aa: CASSSSGRVGTGELFF
len: 14; j_gene: TRBJ1-1; abundance: NA; v_gene: TRBV6-4; CDR3aa: CASKPGYGSTEAFF
len: 16; j_gene: TRBJ1-3; abundance: NA; v_gene: TRBV9; CDR3aa: CASSVGGQNSGNTIYF
len: 13; j_gene: TRBJ1-1; abundance: NA; v_gene: TRBV30; CDR3aa: CAWSKTAGTEAFF
len: 15; j_gene: TRBJ1-5; abundance: NA; v_gene: TRBV5-1; CDR3aa: CASSTGQGTGQPQHF
len: 16; j_gene: TRBJ2-4; abundance: NA; v_gene: TRBV5-1; CDR3aa: CASSGQPQGAQNIQYF
len: 14; j_gene: TRBJ1-3; abundance: NA; v_gene: TRBV5-1; CDR3aa: CASSLNRGVDTIYF
len: 15; j_gene: TRBJ2-1; abundance: NA; v_gene: TRBV5-1; CDR3aa: CASSSAGTRNNEQFF
len: 14; j_gene: TRBJ2-7; abundance: NA; v_gene: TRBV10-3; CDR3aa: CAISESGQRYEQYF
len: 12; j_gene: TRBJ2-1; abundance: once; v_gene: TRBV29-1; CDR3aa: CSATDPGNEQFF
len: 14; j_gene: TRBJ2-5; abundance: NA; v_gene: TRBV28; CDR3aa: CASSLSLLQETQYF
len: 13; j_gene: TRBJ1-1; abundance: NA; v_gene: TRBV2; CDR3aa: CASSRQGTTEAFF
len: 16; j_gene: TRBJ2-2; abundance: once; v_gene: TRBV7-9; CDR3aa: CASHYPLLAGTGELFF
len: 17; j_gene: TRBJ2-1; abundance: NA; v_gene: TRBV27; CDR3aa: CASSPLLGLAGVDEQFF
len: 16; j_gene: TRBJ2-1; abundance: once; v_gene: TRBV19; CDR3aa: CASSSPSAQKYNEQFF
len: 14; j_gene: TRBJ1-4; abundance: NA; v_gene: TRBV30; CDR3aa: CAWGTGTYNEKLFF
len: 15; j_gene: TRBJ2-1; abundance: NA; v_gene: TRBV6-6; CDR3aa: CASSSWRLTYNEQFF
len: 13; j_gene: TRBJ1-5; abundance: NA; v_gene: TRBV6-1; CDR3aa: CASSESPQLRVHF
len: 13; j_gene: TRBJ2-2; abundance: NA; v_gene: TRBV29-1; CDR3aa: CSVGRGNTGELFF
len: 17; j_gene: TRBJ1-2; abundance: NA; v_gene: TRBV5-8; CDR3aa: CASALLGGSALNYGYTF
len: 14; j_gene: TRBJ2-1; abundance: NA; v_gene: TRBV5-6; CDR3aa: CASSLESAMNEQFF
len: 13; j_gene: TRBJ1-1; abundance: NA; v_gene: TRBV30; CDR3aa: CAWNRGASTEAFF
len: 13; j_gene: TRBJ2-7; abundance: NA; v_gene: TRBV7-7; CDR3aa: CASSLWGGDEQYF
len: 15; j_gene: TRBJ2-2; abundance: NA; v_gene: TRBV25-1; CDR3aa: CASSGLDRGNGELFF
len: 15; j_gene: TRBJ2-7; abundance: few; v_gene: TRBV19; CDR3aa: CASSMAGGLGGEQYF
len: 13; j_gene: TRBJ2-7; abundance: few; v_gene: TRBV27; CDR3aa: CASTQREGYEQYF
len: 13; j_gene: TRBJ2-3; abundance: once; v_gene: TRBV9; CDR3aa: CASAGGRTDTQYF
len: 17; j_gene: TRBJ2-3; abundance: NA; v_gene: TRBV4-1; CDR3aa: CASSQGYTSGRGDTQYF
len: 16; j_gene: TRBJ2-1; abundance: NA; v_gene: TRBV7-7; CDR3aa: CASSLVAGGPNNEQFF
len: 14; j_gene: TRBJ1-2; abundance: NA; v_gene: TRBV27; CDR3aa: CASSATVGRRGYTF
len: 14; j_gene: TRBJ1-1; abundance: NA; v_gene: TRBV25-1; CDR3aa: CASSEYFGFAEAFF
len: 15; j_gene: TRBJ1-1; abundance: NA; v_gene: TRBV9; CDR3aa: CASSAPQMGDTEAFF
len: 16; j_gene: TRBJ2-5; abundance: NA; v_gene: TRBV27; CDR3aa: CASRPNRGFNQETQYF
len: 17; j_gene: TRBJ2-2; abundance: NA; v_gene: TRBV7-8; CDR3aa: CASSSSLAGGPPGELFF
len: 10; j_gene: TRBJ2-3; abundance: once; v_gene: TRBV6-1; CDR3aa: CASSADTQYF
len: 12; j_gene: TRBJ2-7; abundance: NA; v_gene: TRBV29-1; CDR3aa: CSVDGGGGEQYF
len: 12; j_gene: TRBJ2-5; abundance: NA; v_gene: TRBV6-6; CDR3aa: CASSLNRETQYF
len: 17; j_gene: TRBJ1-5; abundance: NA; v_gene: TRBV15; CDR3aa: CATSRFDRDASNQPQHF
len: 16; j_gene: TRBJ1-3; abundance: NA; v_gene: TRBV2; CDR3aa: CASSYTDTFTGNTIYF
len: 16; j_gene: TRBJ1-5; abundance: NA; v_gene: TRBV27; CDR3aa: CASSFSSGWGNQPQHF
len: 12; j_gene: TRBJ1-2; abundance: NA; v_gene: TRBV29-1; CDR3aa: CSVFKGYYGYTF
len: 15; j_gene: TRBJ1-1; abundance: NA; v_gene: TRBV9; CDR3aa: CASSVGAGGLTEAFF
len: 15; j_gene: TRBJ1-4; abundance: NA; v_gene: TRBV28; CDR3aa: CASSSGSRIGEKLFF
len: 10; j_gene: TRBJ2-3; abundance: NA; v_gene: TRBV2; CDR3aa: CASAGVTQYF